This TCR beta chain is drawn from a study of cytomegalovirus exposure and HLA in healthy donors. At the level of the study: In an early release, HLA-typed donors contributed some 82 million unique TCR sequences. Ancestry clustering placed 70% to 90% of 300 to 400 genotyped donors in the Caucasian-associated cluster.

Notes on the study in general: Prior analysis indicated that the majority of TCR beta V segments exhibited productivity approximately 87% or approximately 30% of the time.

60 Vbeta and 13 Jbeta primers were used in PCR. Only in-frame clones appear in the TCRdb table, and some are missing; sequencing was by immunoSEQ multiplex PCR. The sample consists of 85,000 to 130,000 clones, 75% of them appearing once. This clone showed up just a few times. Its antigen is as yet unknown. This clonotype originated in a woman under 30 in good health and CMV-seropositive. Sequencing was performed on PBMCs.

The CDR3 DNA is TGTGCCAGCAGCCCCTGTCGCCCTACAGGGACCGGGGCCAACGTCCTGACTTTC. Translated, it gives CASSPCRPTGTGANVLTF. The chain combines TRBV21-1 with TRBJ2-6; the table calls TRBD1, which could not be checked here. TRBV21-1 has pseudogene status. The CDR3 contains 18 residues.